Listed below are T cell receptor beta chains from one sample, sequenced in a study of cytomegalovirus exposure and HLA in healthy donors. This table comes from immunoSEQ multiplex PCR, and its TCRdb copy is limited to in-frame clones, with some not included. The sample carries roughly 160,000 clones, more than 70% recorded once. The sequenced sample was PBMCs. The receptor source for this set is a young man in good health and CMV-seronegative. Both conserved end residues are part of each CDR3. The D gene is left open where the match is weak. Size is omitted from some rows. Given values are once, few, many or a class for expanded clones.

- TRBJ1-6 TRBV19 - CASTIKATGWWSGSPLHF TGTGCCAGTACTATCAAAGCCACCGGGTGGTGGTCGGGTTCACCCCTCCACTTT
TRBD2 TRBJ2-1 TRBV6-4 once CASSEAGIYNEQFF TGTGCCAGCAGTGAAGCGGGGATCTACAATGAGCAGTTCTTC
TRBD2 TRBJ2-5 TRBV11-1 few CASSLAEGLPQETQYF TGTGCCAGCAGCTTAGCAGAGGGACTACCCCAAGAGACCCAGTACTTC
- TRBJ1-4 TRBV19 - CASTQHRRSRNEKLFF TGTGCCAGTACCCAGCACCGGAGGAGTCGTAATGAAAAACTGTTTTTT
TRBD1 TRBJ2-1 TRBV4-1 - CASSPGQGIYNEQFF TGCGCCAGCAGCCCTGGACAGGGGATCTACAATGAGCAGTTCTTC
- TRBJ2-7 TRBV30 - CAWSVLPRYEQYF TGTGCCTGGAGTGTACTCCCCCGTTACGAGCAGTACTTC
TRBD2 TRBJ2-1 TRBV30 few CAWSLPGLDSYNEQFF TGTGCCTGGAGCCTCCCGGGACTAGATTCCTACAATGAGCAGTTCTTC
TRBD2 TRBJ2-7 TRBV5-1 - CASSLVPSGGIYEQYF TGCGCCAGCAGCTTGGTGCCTAGCGGGGGGATCTACGAGCAGTACTTC
- TRBJ2-3 TRBV30 - CAWSGWEGEDTQYF TGTGCCTGGAGTGGGTGGGAGGGGGAAGATACGCAGTATTTT
- TRBJ2-1 TRBV6-1 - CASSEIRQGGGNEQFF TGTGCCAGCAGTGAAATCCGACAGGGAGGAGGTAATGAGCAGTTCTTC
TRBD1 TRBJ2-7 TRBV11-2 - CASSSRDRRLYEQYF TGTGCCAGCAGCTCCCGGGACAGACGACTCTACGAGCAGTACTTC
- TRBJ2-7 TRBV27 - CASSYHQGYPYEQYF TGTGCCAGCAGTTACCACCAGGGGTACCCCTACGAGCAGTACTTC
- TRBJ1-5 TRBV27 - CVSGAGNQPQHF TGTGTATCAGGGGCTGGCAATCAGCCCCAGCATTTT
- TRBJ1-5 TRBV2 - CASRYQGNINQPQHF TGTGCCAGCAGGTATCAGGGGAATATCAATCAGCCCCAGCATTTT